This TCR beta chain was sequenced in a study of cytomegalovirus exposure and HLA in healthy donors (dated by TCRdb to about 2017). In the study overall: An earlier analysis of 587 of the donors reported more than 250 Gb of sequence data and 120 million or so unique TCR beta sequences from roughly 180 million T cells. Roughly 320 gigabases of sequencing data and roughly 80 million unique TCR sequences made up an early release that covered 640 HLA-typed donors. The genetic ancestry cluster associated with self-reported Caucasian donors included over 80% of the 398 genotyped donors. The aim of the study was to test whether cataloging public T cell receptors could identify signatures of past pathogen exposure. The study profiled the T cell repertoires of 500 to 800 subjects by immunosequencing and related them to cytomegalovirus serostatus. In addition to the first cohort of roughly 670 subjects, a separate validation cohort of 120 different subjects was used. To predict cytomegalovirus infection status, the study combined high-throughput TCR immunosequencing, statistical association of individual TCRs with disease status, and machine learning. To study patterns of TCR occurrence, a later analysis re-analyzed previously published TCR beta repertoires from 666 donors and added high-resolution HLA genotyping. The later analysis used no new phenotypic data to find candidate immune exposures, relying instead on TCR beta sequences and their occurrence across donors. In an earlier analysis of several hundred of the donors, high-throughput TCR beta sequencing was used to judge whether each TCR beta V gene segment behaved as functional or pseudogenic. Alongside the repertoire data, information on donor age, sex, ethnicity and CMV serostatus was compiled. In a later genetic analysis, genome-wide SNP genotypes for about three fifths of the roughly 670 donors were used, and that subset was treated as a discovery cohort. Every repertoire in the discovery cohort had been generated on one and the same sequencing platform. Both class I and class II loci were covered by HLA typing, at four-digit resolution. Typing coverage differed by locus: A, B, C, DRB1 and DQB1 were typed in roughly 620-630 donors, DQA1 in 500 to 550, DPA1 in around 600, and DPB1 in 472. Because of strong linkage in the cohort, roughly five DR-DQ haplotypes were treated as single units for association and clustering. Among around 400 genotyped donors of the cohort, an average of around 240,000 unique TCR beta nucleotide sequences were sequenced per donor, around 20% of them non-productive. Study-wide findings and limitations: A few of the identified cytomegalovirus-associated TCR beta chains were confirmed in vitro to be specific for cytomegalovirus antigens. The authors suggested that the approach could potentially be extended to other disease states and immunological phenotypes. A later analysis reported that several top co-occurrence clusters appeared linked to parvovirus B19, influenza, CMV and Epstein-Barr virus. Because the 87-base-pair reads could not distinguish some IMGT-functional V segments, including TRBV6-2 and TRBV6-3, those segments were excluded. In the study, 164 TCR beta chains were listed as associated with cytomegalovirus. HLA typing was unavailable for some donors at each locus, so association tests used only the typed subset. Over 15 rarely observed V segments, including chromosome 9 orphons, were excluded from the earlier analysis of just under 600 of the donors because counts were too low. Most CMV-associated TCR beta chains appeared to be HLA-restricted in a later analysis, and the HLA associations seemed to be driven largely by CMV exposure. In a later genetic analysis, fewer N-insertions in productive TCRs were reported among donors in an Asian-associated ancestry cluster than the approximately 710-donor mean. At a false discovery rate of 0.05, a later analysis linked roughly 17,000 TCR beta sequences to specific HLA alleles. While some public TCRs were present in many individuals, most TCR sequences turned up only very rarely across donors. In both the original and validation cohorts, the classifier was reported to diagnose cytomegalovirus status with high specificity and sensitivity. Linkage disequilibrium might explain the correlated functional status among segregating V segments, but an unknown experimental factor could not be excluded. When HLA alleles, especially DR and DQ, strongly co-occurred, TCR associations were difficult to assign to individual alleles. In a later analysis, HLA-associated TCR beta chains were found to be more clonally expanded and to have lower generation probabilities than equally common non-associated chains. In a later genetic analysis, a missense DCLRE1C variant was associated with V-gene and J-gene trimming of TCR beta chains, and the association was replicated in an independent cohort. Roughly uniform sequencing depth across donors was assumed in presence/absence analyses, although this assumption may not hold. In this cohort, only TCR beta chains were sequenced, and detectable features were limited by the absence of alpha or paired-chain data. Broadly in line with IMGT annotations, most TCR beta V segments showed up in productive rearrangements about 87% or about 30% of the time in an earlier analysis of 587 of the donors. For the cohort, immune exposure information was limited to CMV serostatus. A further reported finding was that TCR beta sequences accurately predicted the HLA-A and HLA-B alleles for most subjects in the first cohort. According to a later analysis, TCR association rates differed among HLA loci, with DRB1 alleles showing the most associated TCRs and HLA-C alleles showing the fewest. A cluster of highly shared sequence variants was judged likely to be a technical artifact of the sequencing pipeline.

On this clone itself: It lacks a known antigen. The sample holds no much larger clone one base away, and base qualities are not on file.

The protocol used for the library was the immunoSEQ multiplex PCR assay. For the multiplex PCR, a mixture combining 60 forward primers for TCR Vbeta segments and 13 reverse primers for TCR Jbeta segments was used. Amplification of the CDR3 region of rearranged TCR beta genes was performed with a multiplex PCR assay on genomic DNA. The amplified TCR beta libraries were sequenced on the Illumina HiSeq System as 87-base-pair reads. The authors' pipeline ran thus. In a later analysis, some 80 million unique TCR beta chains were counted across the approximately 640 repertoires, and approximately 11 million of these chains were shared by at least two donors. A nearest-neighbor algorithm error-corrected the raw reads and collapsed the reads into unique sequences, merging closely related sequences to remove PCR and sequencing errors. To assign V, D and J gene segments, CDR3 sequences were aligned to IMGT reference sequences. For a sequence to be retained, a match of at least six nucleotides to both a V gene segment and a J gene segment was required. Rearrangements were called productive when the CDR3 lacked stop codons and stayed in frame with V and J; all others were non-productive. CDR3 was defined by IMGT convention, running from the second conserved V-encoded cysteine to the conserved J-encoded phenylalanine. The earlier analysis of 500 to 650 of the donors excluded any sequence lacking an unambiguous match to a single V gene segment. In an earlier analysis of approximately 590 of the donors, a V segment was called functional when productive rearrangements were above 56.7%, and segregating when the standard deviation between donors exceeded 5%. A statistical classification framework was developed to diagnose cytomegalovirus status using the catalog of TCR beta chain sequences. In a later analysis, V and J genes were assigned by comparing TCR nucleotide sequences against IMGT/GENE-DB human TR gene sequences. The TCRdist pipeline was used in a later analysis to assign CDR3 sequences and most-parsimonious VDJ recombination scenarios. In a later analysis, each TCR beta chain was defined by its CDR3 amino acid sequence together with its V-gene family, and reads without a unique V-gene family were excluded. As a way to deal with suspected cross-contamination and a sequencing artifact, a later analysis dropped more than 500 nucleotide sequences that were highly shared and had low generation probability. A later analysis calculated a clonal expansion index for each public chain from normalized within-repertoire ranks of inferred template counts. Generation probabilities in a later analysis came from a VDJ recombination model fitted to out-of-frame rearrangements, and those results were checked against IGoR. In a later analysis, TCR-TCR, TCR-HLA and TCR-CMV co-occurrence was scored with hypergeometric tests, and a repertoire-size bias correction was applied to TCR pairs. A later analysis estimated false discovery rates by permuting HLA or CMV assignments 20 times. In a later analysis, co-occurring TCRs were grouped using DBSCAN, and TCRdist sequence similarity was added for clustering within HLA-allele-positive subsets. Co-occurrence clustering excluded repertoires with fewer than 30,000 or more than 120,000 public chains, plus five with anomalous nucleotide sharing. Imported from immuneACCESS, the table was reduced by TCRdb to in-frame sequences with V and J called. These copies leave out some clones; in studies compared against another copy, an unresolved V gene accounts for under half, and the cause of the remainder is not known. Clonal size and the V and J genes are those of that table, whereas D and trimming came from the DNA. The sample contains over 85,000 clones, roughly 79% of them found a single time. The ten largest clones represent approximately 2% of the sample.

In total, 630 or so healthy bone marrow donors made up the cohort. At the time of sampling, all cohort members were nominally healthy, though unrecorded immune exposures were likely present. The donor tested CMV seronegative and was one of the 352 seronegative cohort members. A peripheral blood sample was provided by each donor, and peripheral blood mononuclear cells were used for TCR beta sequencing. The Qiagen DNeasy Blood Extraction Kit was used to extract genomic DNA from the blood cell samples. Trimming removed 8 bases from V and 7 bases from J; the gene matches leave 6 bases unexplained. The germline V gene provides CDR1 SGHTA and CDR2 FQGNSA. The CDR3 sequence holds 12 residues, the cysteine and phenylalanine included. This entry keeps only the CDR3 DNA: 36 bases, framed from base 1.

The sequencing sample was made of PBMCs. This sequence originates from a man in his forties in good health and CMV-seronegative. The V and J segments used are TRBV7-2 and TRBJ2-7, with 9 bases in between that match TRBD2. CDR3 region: CASAGLAGEQYF. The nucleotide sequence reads TGTGCCAGCGCGGGACTAGCAGGAGAGCAGTACTTC.